This T cell receptor beta chain was recovered during a study of PD-L1 blockade in urothelial cancer (dated by TCRdb to about 2017). Regarding the complete study: Every patient began therapy in about 2014 and was given atezolizumab 1,200 mg intravenously every 3 weeks. Blood samples gave a median of approximately 150,000 T cells and some 83,000 unique TCRs, with a median clonality of 0.080. In the same patients, pretreatment tumors underwent whole exome sequencing and RNA sequencing in addition to TCR sequencing. Somatic, immune and clinical correlates of response to PD-L1 blockade with atezolizumab in urothelial cancer were the focus of an exploratory multi-omic analysis. About 90% of the roughly 29 patients were identified as males with urothelial cancer of bladder origin, and a prior smoking history was reported by 18 of 29 patients. Durable clinical benefit was achieved by nine patients but not by the remaining 20. Blood samples were analyzed 3 weeks after the start of treatment (second dose) and 6 weeks after the start of treatment. Pretreatment blood TCR-seq was available for twenty-nine patients, at least one posttreatment blood collection was obtained for 25 or so patients, and tumor TCR-seq was available for 25 or so patients. Durable clinical benefit was defined as progression-free survival longer than 6 months, and TCR features were also tested against progression-free and overall survival. An ECOG performance status of 0 or 1 was recorded for the patients, and 0 to 3 prior chemotherapy regimens had been received by the patients. Pretreatment tumor samples and matched peripheral blood, collected serially before and after atezolizumab treatment, underwent TCR sequencing.

Including the terminal cysteine and phenylalanine, the CDR3 comprises 13 residues. Only CDR3 DNA remains: 39 bases, in frame from the first base. For CDR1 and CDR2, the germline V gene (reference sequence) lists MNHEY and SMNVEV. Germline trimming amounts to 8 bases on V and 10 bases on J, with 10 as the count of junction bases outside the gene matches. Remarks on this clone: Its antigen is currently not known. No much larger clone exists at a distance of one base, and base qualities are not known.

Explained via the paper, the time point label denotes: peripheral blood 6 weeks after treatment start. The cohort included 29 patients with locally advanced or metastatic urothelial carcinoma who were treated at Memorial Sloan Kettering on a trial protocol. Peripheral blood mononuclear cells were collected from each patient pretreatment and during treatment, giving between 1 and 8 total time points per patient. The Qiagen DNeasy Blood extraction kit was used to purify genomic DNA from total PBMCs and from tumor samples. Collected pretreatment and during treatment, PBMCs were isolated and stored as previously described. The paper as a whole reports these results and caveats: Because the sample size was small (n of about 29) and many exploratory analyses were performed, the results are intended to be hypothesis-generating. Improved progression-free and overall survival was associated with having pretreatment peripheral blood TCR clonality below the median. Patients with durable benefit showed greater expansion of tumor-associated TCR clones in peripheral blood 3 weeks after starting treatment (n of about 21, p = 0.022).

Each PCR received spiked-in synthetic TCR analog templates so that absolute template abundance could be estimated from read counts. The immunoSEQ assay used bias-controlled V and J gene primers to amplify TCRbeta CDR3 regions from genomic DNA. Sequencing of rearranged TCRbeta segments was performed at approximately 20X coverage. Turning to the authors' computational methods: Clustering was used to correct sequencing errors, and CDR3s were annotated against IMGT so that V, D and J genes could be assigned. Downstream analyses used only productive TCRbeta rearrangements and left out out-of-frame or stop-codon sequences. Clonality was computed as one minus Shannon entropy normalized by the log of the number of unique productive sequences. Clones differing between time points or between blood and tumor were identified using Fisher's exact test with Benjamini-Hochberg correction, with an adjusted p below 0.01 applied as the threshold. TCRdb obtained this table from immuneACCESS and retained in-frame rearrangements with V and J assigned. These tables miss some clones; where compared with another copy, unresolved V genes account for less than half of the shortfall, and the remainder is unexplained. For V, J and clone size, that table is used; D and trimming come from the DNA. The sample table shows some 120,000 clones, and roughly 88% are seen once. The ten largest clones add up to 2% to 3% of the sample.

The specimen was PBMCs, collected around atezolizumab (anti-PD-L1) treatment. The V gene is TRBV27 and the J gene is TRBJ2-7; 11 junctional bases match TRBD2. This receptor was taken from a man in his fifties or sixties with urothelial cancer. Read as DNA, the sequence is TGTGCCAGCCTGGGGACTAGCGGAGGAACACAGTACTTC. Translated, this is CASLGTSGGTQYF.